This T cell receptor beta chain appears in the sequencing data of a study of breast tumors, draining lymph nodes, adjacent tissues. Breast cancer patients provided tissue from their axillary draining lymph nodes. Concerning this clonotype: This sequence may be a read error, since a much larger clone differs from it by one base.

The CDR3 extends over 13 amino acids. Trimming cost V 1 base and J 8 bases, with 11 bases left between them. The germline V gene encodes CDR1 SGDLS and CDR2 YYNGEE. TCRdb processed the multiplex PCR reads anew with MiXCR; each CDR3 protein has one entry. The sample lists around 120,000 distinct CDR3 sequences; around 20% were seen once. V usage is TRBV9 and J usage is TRBJ2-3, with D hard to call. The sequence derives from a female donor with breast cancer. Some clones in this sample may be carry-over from other donors' samples. Input material: axillary lymph node tissue. CDR3 amino acids: CASSVISSGTQYF. The CDR3 DNA is TGTGCCAGCAGCGTAATTTCTTCAGGTACGCAGTATTTT. The full variable domain, completed using reference TRBV9 and TRBJ2-3, is DSGVTQTPKHLITATGQRVTLRCSPRSGDLSVYWYQQSLDQGLQFLIQYYNGEERAKGNILERFSAQQFPDLHSELNLSSLELGDSALYFCASSVISSGTQYFGPGTRLTVL.